The 32 T cell receptor beta chains below were found in one sample sequenced in a study of Graves' ophthalmopathy and Graves' hyperthyroidism. Scientists amplified the TCR beta CDR3 regions from RNA transcripts. First-round RT-PCR used HTBI primers; second-round multiplex PCR followed. TCRdb analysed the multiplex PCR reads with MiXCR anew, one entry per CDR3 protein. This table has over 500,000 distinct CDR3 sequences, around a fifth appearing once. Sequencing was carried out using peripheral blood. The source of these receptors is a woman between 18 and 29 years old with stable Graves' hyperthyroidism. Some clones in this sample may be carry-over from other donors' samples.

This clonotype was found many times. The chain is built from TRBV29-1 and TRBJ2-7; D may be TRBD2 (6 bases). The CDR3 extends over 14 amino acids. Germline CDR1 and CDR2: SQVTM and ANQGSEA. V dropped 6 bases and J dropped 6 bases, with 21 bases sitting between them. The CDR3 sequence: CSVPGLPSGVEQYF. In DNA form, the CDR3 reads TGCAGCGTACCCGGACTCCCCTCGGGGGTCGAGCAGTACTTC.

This clonotype was seen repeatedly, ten times or more. This chain joins TRBV6-1 and TRBJ1-2; weak D call: TRBD1 (6 bases). The CDR3 has 15 residues. Germline values: CDR1 MNHNS, CDR2 SASEGT. Trimming left V 4 bases short and J 3 bases short, with 15 bases between. The CDR3 is CASSGVRGTYYGYTF. CDR3 sequence (DNA): TGTGCCAGCAGTGGTGTTCGAGGGACATACTATGGCTACACCTTC.

This chain links TRBV12-3 or TRBV12-4 with TRBJ1-5; 9 nucleotides align to TRBD1. The CDR3 sequence is 15 residues long. V was clipped by 6 bases and J by 4 bases; unmatched bases: 7. CDR3 protein: CASSRTGVGNQPQHF. DNA of the CDR3: TGTGCCAGCAGCCGGACAGGGGTGGGTAATCAGCCCCAGCATTTT.

Details on this clonotype: Germline and junction disagree at one end, which may indicate a read error. The chain combines TRBV27 with TRBJ2-2; tentatively, D is TRBD2 (6 bases). The CDR3 sequence is 16 residues long. Per the germline V gene, CDR1 is MNHEY and CDR2 is SMNVEV (reference sequence). The CDR3 sequence: CASSPPGLVHTGDLFF. The CDR3 DNA sequence: TGTGCCAGCAGTCCCCCGGGACTGGTCCACACCGGGGATCTGTTTTTT.

Comment on this clonotype: It may be a read error: a sequence one base away is much more abundant. The CDR3 sequence is CASSPTTNTEACF. Written as DNA, the CDR3 is TGTGCCAGCAGCCCCACTACAAACACTGAAGCTTGCTTT. The rearrangement uses TRBV16 and TRBJ1-1; D call uncertain. The CDR3 sequence is 13 residues long. Germline V gene sequence: CDR1 KGHSY, CDR2 FQNENV.

There are many counts of this clonotype. The rearrangement joins TRBV24-1 to TRBJ2-2; TRBD2 is a possible D gene (5 bases). This CDR3 region has 15 residues. CDR1 is KGHDR and CDR2 is SFDVKD in the germline V gene. Trimming pared 9 bases from V and 0 bases from J, leaving 13 bases between. For the CDR3, the DNA is TGTGCCACCGCCGAGGGAGACGCGAACACCGGGGAGCTGTTTTTT. It yields the protein CATAEGDANTGELFF.

This clonotype occurred many times. The chain is built from TRBV12-3 or TRBV12-4 and TRBJ1-1; D gene ambiguous. Deletions cut 9 bases from V and 1 base from J, with 18 bases between. The CDR3 runs 15 residues. CDR3 coding DNA: TGTGCCAGTTCTAATCAGATTGGAGCGAACACTGAAGCTTTCTTT. Translated: CASSNQIGANTEAFF.

The rearrangement uses TRBV3-1 and TRBJ1-6; perhaps TRBD1 as D (5 bases). The CDR3 runs to 15 residues. Germline CDR1 and CDR2: LGHDT and YNNKEL (reference sequence). The germline V and J ends were trimmed by 0 bases and 9 bases, with 12 bases remaining between them. For the CDR3, the DNA is TGTGCCAGCAGCCAAGATCAGTCAGGGAGTTCACCCCTCCACTTT. The encoded protein is CASSQDQSGSSPLHF. The full variable domain, with the rest looked up from reference TRBV3-1 and TRBJ1-6, is DTAVSQTPKYLVTQMGNDKSIKCEQNLGHDTMYWYKQDSKKFLKIMFSYNNKELIINETVPNRFSPKSPDKAHLNLHINSLELGDSAVYFCASSQDQSGSSPLHFGNGTRLTVT.

This clonotype occurred many times. The chain carries TRBV6-5 and TRBJ2-7; no clear D. V was trimmed by 2 bases and J by 7 bases, leaving 15 bases between them. There are 14 residues in the CDR3. CDR1 MNHEY and CDR2 SVGAGI come from the germline V gene. The CDR3 protein is CASSYLAGDGEQYF. CDR3 sequence (DNA): TGTGCCAGCAGTTACCTGGCAGGTGACGGGGAGCAGTACTTC.

The gene calls are TRBV24-1 and TRBJ2-7; 8 bases are a match to TRBD1. This CDR3 has 13 amino acids. With V trimmed by 2 bases and J by 10 bases, 6 bases remained unmatched. Germline V lookup: CDR1 KGHDR, CDR2 SFDVKD. The CDR3 region has the DNA TGTGCCACCAGTGATTGGACAGGGACCATACAGTACTTC. Amino acid sequence: CATSDWTGTIQYF.

This clonotype was picked up a small number of times. The gene calls are TRBV19 and TRBJ1-3; D possibly corresponds to TRBD1 (6 bases). The CDR3 is 17 amino acids. Trimming stripped 5 bases from V and 0 bases from J, with 17 bases between. CDR1 is LNHDA and CDR2 is SQIVND in the germline V gene (reference sequence). The CDR3 is CASSLTPGHISGNTIYF. CDR3 sequence (DNA): TGTGCCAGTAGTTTAACCCCGGGACATATCTCTGGAAACACCATATATTTT.

This clonotype was counted ten times or more. J is TRBJ2-5 and V is TRBV11-1, with D perhaps TRBD1 (6 bases). In germline, CDR1 is SGHAT, CDR2 FQDESV (reference sequence). CDR3 length: 16 residues. V gave up 4 bases and J gave up 5 bases, with 20 bases separating them. CDR3 DNA sequence: TGTGCCAGCAGCTCCAACCGGGACAAGGTAGTGGAGACCCAGTACTTC. As protein: CASSSNRDKVVETQYF.

This clonotype has at least ten counts. The chain recombines TRBV28 with TRBJ2-7; unclear D gene. Trimming removed 8 bases from V and 4 bases from J, with 9 bases in between. The CDR3 covers 11 residues. The V gene's germline CDR1 is MDHEN and CDR2 SYDVKM. CDR3: CASHGGYEQYF. CDR3 coding DNA: TGTGCCAGCCACGGTGGTTACGAGCAGTACTTC.

In this sample, this clonotype turned up many times. The chain links TRBV7-3 to TRBJ2-2; D might be TRBD2 (6 bases). Germline lookup yields CDR1 SGHTA and CDR2 FQGTGA. V lost 5 bases and J lost 3, with 10 bases in between. The CDR3 consists of 14 residues. The CDR3 protein is CASSPGDYTGELFF. CDR3 DNA: TGTGCCAGCAGCCCCGGGGACTACACCGGGGAGCTGTTTTTT. Complete variable domain (other parts from reference TRBV7-3 and TRBJ2-2): GAGVSQTPSNKVTEKGKYVELRCDPISGHTALYWYRQSLGQGPEFLIYFQGTGAADDSGLPNDRFFAVRPEGSVSTLKIQRTERGDSAVYLCASSPGDYTGELFFGEGSRLTVL.

The V call is TRBV28, the J call TRBJ1-6; D is unclear. The ends were cut back, 2 bases at V and 4 bases at J, with 12 bases in the middle. The CDR3 has 16 amino acids. Germline V gene lookup returns CDR1 MDHEN and CDR2 SYDVKM. Written as DNA, the CDR3 is TGTGCCAGCAGTTTAAGGGCCGTCGGGTATAATTCACCCCTCCACTTT. Its translation is CASSLRAVGYNSPLHF.

This clonotype has ten or more counts. The gene calls are TRBV19 and TRBJ1-1; tentatively, D is TRBD1 (5 bases). The V gene lost 10 bases and the J gene lost 3 bases, with 15 bases spanning the gap. The germline V gene has CDR1 LNHDA and CDR2 SQIVND (reference sequence). The CDR3 runs to 13 residues. For the CDR3, the DNA is TGTGCCACTGCTGACCTGGGGGACACTGAAGCTTTCTTT. Translation gives CATADLGDTEAFF.

This clonotype was counted ten times or more. The rearrangement uses TRBV28 and TRBJ2-5, with 12 bases identical to TRBD1. The CDR3 has 13 residues. The V gene end was trimmed by 11 bases and the J gene end by 5 bases; junction bases not matched to a gene: 6. Germline CDR1 MDHEN, CDR2 SYDVKM. The CDR3 sequence is CAGGTGGEETQYF. For the CDR3, the DNA is TGTGCCGGGGGGACAGGGGGCGAGGAGACCCAGTACTTC.

This clonotype was observed many times. This rearrangement joins TRBV20-1 to TRBJ1-3; D may be TRBD1 (6 bases). CDR3 size: 14 residues. CDR1 and CDR2 from the germline V gene are DFQATT and SNEGSKA (reference sequence). The CDR3 region has the DNA TGCAGAGAAGGGGACAAGGCTTCTGGAAACACCATATATTTT. Its protein product is CREGDKASGNTIYF.

This CDR3 is CASSHGAGGNTEAFF. The DNA for the CDR3 is TGCGCCAGCAGCCACGGAGCAGGGGGAAACACTGAAGCTTTCTTT. J is TRBJ1-1 and V is TRBV4-1; the match to TRBD1 covers 7 bases. The CDR3 is made up of 15 amino acids. CDR1 and CDR2 from the germline V gene are MGHRA and YSYEKL. The V segment lost 3 bases and the J segment 2 bases; nucleotides outside the gene matches: 6.

The gene calls are TRBV5-5 and TRBJ2-7; TRBD2 matches 14 bases. CDR3 size: 15 residues. Germline values: CDR1 SGHKS, CDR2 YYEKEE (reference sequence). Germline trimming cut 3 bases from V and 7 bases from J; bases unmatched to any gene: 6. The DNA of the CDR3 is TGTGCCAGCAGCTCCGGGACTAGCGGGGGTGATGAGCAGTACTTC. The encoded protein is CASSSGTSGGDEQYF.

The rearrangement links TRBV6-1 to TRBJ2-2; D is perhaps TRBD1 (6 bases). With 7 bases removed from V and 0 bases from J, the gap between germline ends came to 9 bases. Germline CDR1 MNHNS, CDR2 SASEGT. This CDR3 is built from 14 residues. The CDR3 DNA sequence: TGTGCCAGCACGGGACACCCGAACACCGGGGAGCTGTTTTTT. Translation: CASTGHPNTGELFF.

This clonotype was seen more than once but under ten times. With a much larger clone just one base away, this may be a read error. The chain uses TRBV28 and TRBJ2-5, with D tentatively TRBD1 or TRBD2 (5 bases each). This CDR3 has 16 residues. Germline-derived CDR1 and CDR2 are MDHEN and SYDVKM. CDR3 residues: CASRGRVEGPQETKYF. As DNA, the CDR3 is TGTGCCAGCAGGGGCAGGGTTGAGGGACCCCAAGAGACCAAGTACTTC.

V gene TRBV11-3 combines with J gene TRBJ1-1; D uncertain. V was pared by 3 bases and J by 4 bases, with 15 bases between. The V gene's germline CDR1 is SGHNT and CDR2 YENEEA. CDR3 size: 15 residues. CDR3 sequence reads: CASSFLRGKGTEAFF. For the CDR3, the DNA is TGTGCCAGCAGCTTTTTACGGGGTAAGGGCACTGAAGCTTTCTTT.

This clonotype has more than one count but fewer than ten. V gene TRBV29-1 combines with J gene TRBJ2-5; no firm D call. Germline CDR1 reads SQVTM; CDR2 reads ANQGSEA. V lost 1 base to trimming and J lost 5 bases, with 2 bases between them. CDR3 length: 10 amino acids. This CDR3 reads CSVEGETQYF. In nucleotides, the CDR3 is TGCAGCGTTGAAGGCGAGACCCAGTACTTC. The whole variable domain, remainder taken from reference TRBV29-1 and TRBJ2-5, is SAVISQKPSRDICQRGTSLTIQCQVDSQVTMMFWYRQQPGQSLTLIATANQGSEATYESGFVIDKFPISRPNLTFSTLTVSNMSPEDSSIYLCSVEGETQYFGPGTRLLVL.

This clonotype was detected many times. The chain has TRBV19 and TRBJ2-2; 10 nucleotides match TRBD2. The CDR3 consists of 17 residues. V trimming: 5 bases; J trimming: 0 bases; junction bases outside the gene matches: 6. Germline-derived CDR1 and CDR2 are LNHDA and SQIVND (reference sequence). CDR3 sequence reads: CASSELAGAANTGELFF. DNA for the CDR3: TGTGCCAGTAGTGAGCTAGCGGGAGCCGCGAACACCGGGGAGCTGTTTTTT.

The gene calls are TRBV2 and TRBJ1-2; D is ambiguous. This CDR3 has 14 residues. In germline, CDR1 is SNHLY, CDR2 FYNNEI. Trimming cost V 8 bases and J 7 bases, with 20 bases left between them. The chain's CDR3 is CASGGAVPGGGYTF. CDR3 in DNA: TGTGCCAGCGGAGGCGCGGTCCCAGGCGGTGGCTACACCTTC.

This clonotype occurred many times. The chain links TRBV6-5 to TRBJ2-2; D is perhaps TRBD1 (6 bases). Between the trimmed V and J ends, which lost 2 bases and 1 base, there was a span of 14 bases. Germline V CDR1 and CDR2: MNHEY, SVGAGI. The CDR3 covers 17 residues. In DNA form, the CDR3 reads TGTGCCAGCAGTTACAGTTGGGGGCCCGTGAACACCGGGGAGCTGTTTTTT. This encodes CASSYSWGPVNTGELFF.

This clonotype was seen more than once but under ten times. The J gene is TRBJ2-7, the V gene TRBV30; maybe TRBD1 (5 bases). CDR3 length: 15 amino acids. In germline, CDR1 is GTSNPN, CDR2 SVGIG (reference sequence). Trimming removed 1 base from V and 4 bases from J, with 17 bases in between. DNA of the CDR3: TGTGCCTGGAGTGCCGGTGCAGGGTTAAAATACGAGCAGTACTTC. Amino acid sequence: CAWSAGAGLKYEQYF.

This clonotype was seen repeatedly, ten times or more. This sequence joins TRBV7-2 and TRBJ1-2; the match to TRBD1 covers 7 bases. Germline assignment: CDR1 SGHTA and CDR2 FQGNSA. CDR3 size: 15 residues. V was clipped by 5 bases and J by 2 bases; unmatched bases: 8. This CDR3 is CASSRGEGANYGYTF. As DNA, the CDR3 is TGTGCCAGCAGCCGGGGGGAGGGGGCGAACTATGGCTACACCTTC.

This clonotype was seen only a few times. The junction shows a germline mismatch at one end, possibly a read error. This chain connects TRBV20-1 to TRBJ2-7; D possibly matches TRBD1 or TRBD2 (5 bases each). Germline-derived CDR1 and CDR2 are DFQATT and SNEGSKA (reference sequence). This CDR3 region has 10 residues. CDR3 bases: TGCAGTGTTCAGGTCGGGACCTTAAACTTC. Its translation is CSVQVGTLNF.

This clonotype was seen more than once but under ten times. A single base separates this from a much larger clone, so it may be a read error. J is TRBJ1-1 and V is TRBV2; D not resolved. Germline V gene lookup returns CDR1 SNHLY and CDR2 FYNNEI. The CDR3 totals 11 residues. The CDR3 here is CASTGNTEACF. DNA of the CDR3: TGTGCCAGCACTGGGAACACTGAAGCTTGCTTT. The full variable domain, rest sourced from reference TRBV2 and TRBJ1-1, is EPEVTQTPSHQVTQMGQEVILRCVPISNHLYFYWYRQILGQKVEFLVSFYNNEISEKSEIFDDQFSVERPDGSNFTLKIRSTKLEDSAMYFCASTGNTEACFGQGTRLTVV.

This clonotype was picked up many times. The chain couples TRBV12-3 or TRBV12-4 to TRBJ1-1; 8 bases match TRBD1. The CDR3 runs to 16 residues. J lost 4 bases, V lost 6 bases, and 13 bases had no gene match. CDR3 region: CASRPGTGKGVTEAFF. In nucleotides, the CDR3 is TGTGCCAGCAGACCGGGGACAGGAAAGGGTGTCACTGAAGCTTTCTTT.